Reported below is one TCR beta chain. Its antigen is currently unknown. These data belong to a study of response to subunit inactivated influenza vaccine. Study conclusions and caveats: The authors suggested that every seasonal influenza vaccination recruits few new T cells.

TCRdb reprocessed the RT-PCR reads with MiXCR, giving one entry per CDR3 protein. The sample lists under 950,000 distinct CDR3 sequences, about 20% seen once, with roughly 10% in the top ten. Germline CDR1 SQVTM, CDR2 ANQGSEA. The CDR3 contains 15 residues. Trimming took 3 bases from V and 4 from J, leaving 18 bases between them. This sequence was found in a man over 45 who received an inactivated influenza vaccine. Sample: PBMCs from blood, taken roughly 5 days after vaccination. The J gene is TRBJ1-2, the V gene TRBV29-1, with a weak D call TRBD1 (5 bases). CDR3 sequence: CSVEGEGSPLYGYTF. The CDR3 nucleotides read TGCAGCGTTGAGGGTGAGGGGTCCCCTCTCTATGGCTACACCTTC.